A single sample gave rise to the 17 T cell receptor beta chains below, sequenced in a study of radiation and T cells in renal cell carcinoma. Stated time point: blood 2 weeks post-SBRT. The sample's treatment: 15 Gy SBRT to primary tumor, nephrectomy 4 weeks later. Some clones are missing from TCRdb's copy, which holds only in-frame ones; the method was immunoSEQ multiplex PCR. The profile shows roughly 140,000 clones, 80% to 90% of them singletons. The source material was blood, sampled from a patient whose treatment included radiotherapy and nephrectomy. The receptors originated from a woman in her fifties or sixties with renal cell carcinoma.

Regarding this clone: The same CDR3 is also encoded by other DNA sequences in this sample. The chain joins TRBV7-9 to TRBJ2-1; D not resolved. CDR3 length: 11 residues. Germline CDR1 SEHNR, CDR2 FQNEAQ (reference sequence). V shed 7 bases and J shed 9 bases, with 10 bases lying between them. CDR3 amino acids: CASISGREQFF. The CDR3 DNA reads as TGTGCCAGCATCTCCGGTCGTGAGCAGTTCTTC.

The chain is built from TRBV7-6 and TRBJ1-1, with D possibly being TRBD1 (5 bases). This CDR3 has 14 residues. The germline V and J ends were trimmed by 1 base and 1 base, with 7 bases remaining between them. Germline V gene data show CDR1 as SGHVS and CDR2 as FNYEAQ. CDR3 region: CASSLGGANTEAFF. The CDR3 nucleotides are TGTGCCAGCAGCTTAGGAGGGGCGAACACTGAAGCTTTCTTT.

This clone was counted a single time. The chain links TRBV9 to TRBJ2-3; 10 positions agree with TRBD2. Germline V lookup: CDR1 SGDLS, CDR2 YYNGEE. V trimming: 1 base; J trimming: 0 bases; junction bases outside the gene matches: 8. This CDR3 comprises 18 residues. The CDR3 is CASSVRALAGVSTDTQYF. CDR3 nucleotides: TGTGCCAGCAGCGTAAGGGCGCTAGCGGGGGTCAGCACAGATACGCAGTATTTT.

As DNA, the CDR3 is TGTGCCACCAGCAGACGGACGGGGAACACTGAAGCTTTCTTT. Amino acids: CATSRRTGNTEAFF. The chain has TRBV15 and TRBJ1-1; D is unresolved. Trimming took 2 bases from V and 1 from J, leaving 8 bases between them. Germline assignment: CDR1 LNHNV and CDR2 YYDKDF (reference sequence). There are 14 residues in the CDR3.

The chain recombines TRBV2 with TRBJ1-2, with D perhaps TRBD1 (6 bases). This CDR3 comprises 16 residues. V dropped 0 bases and J dropped 3 bases, with 14 bases sitting between them. Germline lookup yields CDR1 SNHLY and CDR2 FYNNEI. CDR3 DNA: TGTGCCAGCAGTGAAGCGCTTAGGGGGGTGGACTATGGCTACACCTTC. This translates into CASSEALRGVDYGYTF.

V is TRBV6-5 and J is TRBJ2-7; 8 bases are shared with TRBD1. Germline CDR1 reads MNHEY; CDR2 reads SVGAGI. V lost 6 bases, J lost 2 bases, and 6 bases stayed unmatched. This CDR3 is 14 amino acids long. DNA for the CDR3: TGTGCCAGCAGCTCGGGACAGGCTACCTACGAGCAGTACTTC. This gives the protein CASSSGQATYEQYF.

The chain uses TRBV30 and TRBJ1-4; TRBD1 matches at 7 bases. The CDR3 loop spans 15 amino acids. Germline CDR1 is GTSNPN and CDR2 is SVGIG (reference sequence). Trimming removed 0 bases from V and 8 bases from J; junction bases left unmatched: 9. The CDR3 loop is CAWSVKGGAGEKLFF. CDR3 coding DNA: TGTGCCTGGAGTGTGAAAGGGGGCGCAGGGGAAAAACTGTTTTTT.

The rearrangement uses TRBV19 and TRBJ1-1; D is unresolved. CDR1 and CDR2 (germline): LNHDA, SQIVND (reference sequence). This CDR3 has 14 amino acids. Trimming removed 5 bases from V and 6 bases from J, with 16 bases in between. The CDR3 region is CASSLALPGAEAFF. The CDR3 bases are TGTGCCAGTAGTCTCGCCCTCCCGGGCGCTGAAGCTTTCTTT.

The chain uses TRBV2 and TRBJ1-1, with D unclear. Trimming took 7 bases from V and 1 from J, leaving 10 bases between them. Germline V CDR1 and CDR2: SNHLY, FYNNEI. The CDR3 sequence is 13 residues long. The DNA of the CDR3 is TGTGCCAGCACCTGGGCAGAGAACACTGAAGCTTTCTTT. Translated: CASTWAENTEAFF.

This chain links TRBV14 with TRBJ1-4, with 7 bases aligning to TRBD1. The junction had 5 bases not matched to a gene; V was cut back by 0 bases and J by 7 bases. The germline V gene encodes CDR1 SGHDN and CDR2 FVKESK. This CDR3 comprises 15 residues. CDR3 nucleotides: TGTGCCAGCAGCCAAGACGAGGGGGCTTTTGAAAAACTGTTTTTT. Protein: CASSQDEGAFEKLFF.

The chain couples TRBV20-1 to TRBJ1-1; D is uncertain. V lost 5 bases to trimming and J lost 6 bases, with 10 bases between them. The CDR3 extends over 11 amino acids. Looked up from germline, CDR1 is DFQATT and CDR2 is SNEGSKA (reference sequence). In nucleotides, the CDR3 is TGCAGTGCTCCCATCTACCCTGAAGCTTTCTTT. Amino acids: CSAPIYPEAFF.

The chain employs TRBV5-4 and TRBJ2-5; TRBD2 aligns across 8 bases. CDR1 SGHNT and CDR2 YYREEE come from the germline V gene (reference sequence). With V trimmed by 0 bases and J by 5 bases, 6 bases remained unmatched. The CDR3 is made up of 15 amino acids. The CDR3, as DNA: TGTGCCAGCAGCTTGGCGGGGGGGCCCGGTGAGACCCAGTACTTC. Its protein product is CASSLAGGPGETQYF.

The chain couples TRBV29-1 to TRBJ1-4, with 7 bases aligning to TRBD1. V was pared by 5 bases and J by 4 bases, with 16 bases of the junction left unmatched. CDR3 length: 17 residues. CDR1 and CDR2 (germline): SQVTM, ANQGSEA. The CDR3 region has the DNA TGCAGCGTTTCTACAGGGGCCCCTGCTTCTGGTAATGAAAAACTGTTTTTT. Its protein product is CSVSTGAPASGNEKLFF.

J is TRBJ2-7 and V is TRBV13; the D gene is possibly TRBD2 (5 bases). V lost 4 bases, J lost 2 bases, and 6 bases lay in between. Germline V gives CDR1 PRHDT, CDR2 FYEKMQ (reference sequence). The CDR3 sequence is 12 residues long. The CDR3 DNA reads TGTGCCAGCAGCTCGCGGGCCTACGAGCAGTACTTC. As protein: CASSSRAYEQYF.

The V call is TRBV7-9, the J call TRBJ2-3; tentative D call: TRBD2 (5 bases). This CDR3 region has 17 residues. Germline CDR1 SEHNR, CDR2 FQNEAQ (reference sequence). V lost 4 bases and J lost 3, with 20 bases in between. CDR3 DNA sequence: TGTGCCAGCAGCTCCAAAGGACTCAACTTAGTAACAGATACGCAGTATTTT. This encodes CASSSKGLNLVTDTQYF.

The gene calls are TRBV4-2 and TRBJ1-2; D remains ambiguous. This CDR3 has 14 amino acids. Germline V gene lookup returns CDR1 LGHNA and CDR2 YNFKEQ. V shed 0 bases and J shed 5 bases, with 10 bases lying between them. The CDR3 DNA follows: TGTGCCAGCAGCCAAGATTATCTGAGTTATGGCTACACCTTC. Amino acids: CASSQDYLSYGYTF.

This chain links TRBV5-1 with TRBJ2-3; D gene unclear. V was shortened by 0 bases and J by 5 bases, with 1 base between the two germline ends. This CDR3 is 11 amino acids long. CDR1 is SGHRS and CDR2 is YFSETQ in the germline V gene. The CDR3 here is CASSLVDTQYF. CDR3 DNA: TGCGCCAGCAGCTTGGTAGATACGCAGTATTTT.